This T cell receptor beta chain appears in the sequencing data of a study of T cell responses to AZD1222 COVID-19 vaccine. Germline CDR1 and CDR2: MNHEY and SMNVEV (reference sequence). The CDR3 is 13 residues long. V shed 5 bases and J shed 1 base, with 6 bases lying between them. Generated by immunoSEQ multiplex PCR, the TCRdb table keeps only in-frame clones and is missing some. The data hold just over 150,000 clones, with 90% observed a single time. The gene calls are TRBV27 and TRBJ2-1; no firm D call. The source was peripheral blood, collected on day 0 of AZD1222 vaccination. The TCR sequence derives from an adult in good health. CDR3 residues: CASSMGSYNEQFF. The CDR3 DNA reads TGTGCCAGCAGTATGGGGTCCTACAATGAGCAGTTCTTC.